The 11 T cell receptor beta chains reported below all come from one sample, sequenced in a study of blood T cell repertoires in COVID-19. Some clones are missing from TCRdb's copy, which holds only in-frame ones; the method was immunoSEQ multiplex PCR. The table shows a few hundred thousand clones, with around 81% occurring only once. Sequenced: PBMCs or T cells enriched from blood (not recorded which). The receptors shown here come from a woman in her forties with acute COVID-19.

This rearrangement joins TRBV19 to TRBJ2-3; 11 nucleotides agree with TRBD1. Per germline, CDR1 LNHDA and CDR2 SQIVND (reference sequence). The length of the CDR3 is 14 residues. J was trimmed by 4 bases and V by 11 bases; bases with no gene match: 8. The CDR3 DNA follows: TGTGCCTGCGGACAGGGGGCTTTTCCAGATACGCAGTATTTT. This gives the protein CACGQGAFPDTQYF.

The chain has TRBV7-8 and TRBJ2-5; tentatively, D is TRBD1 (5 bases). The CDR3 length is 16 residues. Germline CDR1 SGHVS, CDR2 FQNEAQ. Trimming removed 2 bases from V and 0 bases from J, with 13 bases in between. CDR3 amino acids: CASSLYGADNQETQYF. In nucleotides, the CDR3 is TGTGCCAGCAGCTTATATGGGGCGGACAACCAAGAGACCCAGTACTTC.

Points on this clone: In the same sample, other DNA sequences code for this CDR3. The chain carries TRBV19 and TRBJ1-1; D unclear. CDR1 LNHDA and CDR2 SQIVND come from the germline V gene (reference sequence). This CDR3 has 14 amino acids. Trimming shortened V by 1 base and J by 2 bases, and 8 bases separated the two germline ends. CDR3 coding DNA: TGTGCCAGTAGTATAGGCACAGCCAACACTGAAGCTTTCTTT. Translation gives CASSIGTANTEAFF.

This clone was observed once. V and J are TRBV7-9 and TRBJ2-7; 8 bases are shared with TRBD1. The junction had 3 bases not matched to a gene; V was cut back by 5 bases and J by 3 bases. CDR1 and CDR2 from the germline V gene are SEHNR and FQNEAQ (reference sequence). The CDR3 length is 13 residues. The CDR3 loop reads CASSPTGGYEQYF. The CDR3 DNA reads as TGTGCCAGCAGCCCTACAGGGGGCTACGAGCAGTACTTC.

The CDR3 nucleotides read TGTGCCAGCAGCCAACCCCCTAGCGGGAGAGTGGAGACCCAGTACTTC. Translation: CASSQPPSGRVETQYF. J is TRBJ2-5 and V is TRBV3-1 (or the pseudogene TRBV3-2), with 10 bases lining up with TRBD2. The CDR3 sequence is 16 residues long. V shed 2 bases, J shed 5 bases, and the junction held 8 bases outside the gene matches. Per germline, CDR1 LGHDT and CDR2 YNNKEL (reference sequence).

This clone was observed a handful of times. CDR3 sequence reads: CASSQAGTSGNTIYF. CDR3 sequence (DNA): TGCGCCAGCAGCCAAGCAGGGACATCCGGAAACACCATATATTTT. V usage is TRBV4-1 and J usage is TRBJ1-3, with a possible D match to TRBD1 (6 bases). Germline V gives CDR1 MGHRA, CDR2 YSYEKL. Trimming removed 1 base from V and 4 bases from J, with 11 bases in between. The CDR3 runs 15 residues.

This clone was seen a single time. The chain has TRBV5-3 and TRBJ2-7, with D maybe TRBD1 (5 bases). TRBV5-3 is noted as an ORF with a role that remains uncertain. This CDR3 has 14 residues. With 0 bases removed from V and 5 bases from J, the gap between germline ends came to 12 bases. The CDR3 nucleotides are TGTGCCAGAAGCTTGGAAGGGGCTCGAGACGAGCAGTACTTC. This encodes CARSLEGARDEQYF.

CDR3 loop: CASSQGQGESGNTIYF. The CDR3 coding sequence is TGTGCCAGCAGCCAGGGACAGGGGGAATCTGGAAACACCATATATTTT. V and J are TRBV13 and TRBJ1-3; 11 nucleotides align to TRBD1. The CDR3 contains 16 residues. CDR1 and CDR2 (germline): PRHDT, FYEKMQ (reference sequence). V gave up 5 bases and J gave up 1 base; unmatched junction bases: 4.

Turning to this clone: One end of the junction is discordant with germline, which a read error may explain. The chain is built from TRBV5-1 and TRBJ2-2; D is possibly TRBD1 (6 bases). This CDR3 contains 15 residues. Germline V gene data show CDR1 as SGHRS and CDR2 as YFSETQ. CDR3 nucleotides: TGCGCCACCAGCAGCCAGGGGCTAAACACCGGGGAGCTGTTTTTT. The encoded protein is CATSSQGLNTGELFF.

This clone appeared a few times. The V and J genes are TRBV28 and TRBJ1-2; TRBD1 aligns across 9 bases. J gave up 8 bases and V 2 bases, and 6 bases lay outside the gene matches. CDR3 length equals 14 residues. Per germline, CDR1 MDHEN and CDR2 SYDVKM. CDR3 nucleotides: TGTGCCAGCAGTTTACCCGGGACAGGGACGGGCTACACCTTC. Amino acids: CASSLPGTGTGYTF.

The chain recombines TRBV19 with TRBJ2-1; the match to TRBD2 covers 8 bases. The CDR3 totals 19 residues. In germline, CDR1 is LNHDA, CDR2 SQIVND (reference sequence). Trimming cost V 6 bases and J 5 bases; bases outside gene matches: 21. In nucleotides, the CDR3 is TGTGCCAGTAGACGACAAGCGGGAGAGGTTGTCGGAGCCCACAATGAGCAGTTCTTC. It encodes CASRRQAGEVVGAHNEQFF.